This T cell receptor (beta chain) was captured in a study of spatial heterogeneity in lung cancer. About the study: The cohort: approximately 66 early-stage, untreated non-small cell lung cancer patients. Beta-chain sequences consistently outnumbered alpha-chain sequences in detection.

Time point defined: blood at routine non-recurrence follow-up after resection. No cells were sorted before sequencing. The whole RNA sequenced was extracted from tumor, nontumor lung or frozen PBMC. TCRdb reprocessed the 5' RACE reads with MiXCR, giving one entry per CDR3 protein. The sample holds some 110,000 distinct CDR3 sequences; less than 15% are singletons and the top ten take around a sixth. The table lists this clonotype with many counts. The germline V gene has CDR1 SQVTM and CDR2 ANQGSEA. CDR3 length equals 15 residues. With 5 bases removed from V and 2 bases from J, the gap between germline ends came to 18 bases.

The sequence came from a male donor with early-stage non-small cell lung cancer. The source was PBMCs, collected at follow-up. The chain joins TRBV29-1 to TRBJ2-5, with unresolved D. CDR3 sequence (DNA): TGCAGCGTTACCGCCCAACGGTTTACACAAGAGACCCAGTACTTC. It is translated as CSVTAQRFTQETQYF.